Described below is a single T cell receptor (beta chain) sequence and its context. Its antigen remains unidentified. Per-base qualities were not stored, and no clone one base away is much larger. Two independent genomic DNA replicates were amplified for each sample, with roughly 0.5 ug used for blood and about 1.5 ug for tumor or normal breast. TCRB sequencing of genomic DNA was carried out with the ImmunoSeq Intro kit according to the manufacturer's instructions. Multiplex PCR ran about 29 cycles with proprietary primers and spike-in control sequences for absolute quantification. Single-end 150-bp reads were used to sequence an 87-bp fragment covering the CDR3 and the flanking V and J genes. Each lane of an Illumina MiSeq running version 3.0 chemistry carried seven multiplexed samples, with two replicates apiece. The authors processed their data as follows. Raw data were processed by the vendor's proprietary pipeline, with both replicates merged into one result per sample. Productive rearrangements sharing the V-gene family, CDR3 amino acid sequence and J-gene segment were defined as clonotypes. To compute clonality, the normalized Shannon entropy (Pielou evenness) of TCRB abundances was subtracted from 1. T cell density was estimated by dividing total templates by the number of input cells inferred from the DNA input amount. Total repertoire diversity and clonality were estimated with Recon using default parameters. A clonotype was considered tumor-enriched if its abundance in tumor exceeded 0.1% and was at least 32-fold higher than its abundance in normal breast. TCRdb limited this immuneACCESS table to in-frame rearrangements with V and J called. A share of clones is missing; checked studies link under half to unresolved V genes, and the rest is unexplained. V and J calls and clone size come straight from that table; D and trimming were deduced from the DNA. The sample table contains tens of thousands of clones; only one count was recorded for about 80% of them. The ten top clones hold 3% to 4% of the sample.

The study profiled bulk TCR beta-chain repertoires in matched peripheral blood, tumor and adjacent normal breast tissue taken from approximately 16 patients with early-stage breast cancer. Before surgery, about 5-11 mL of whole blood was collected into EDTA tubes and then processed within 2 hours. Peripheral blood mononuclear cells were isolated by Ficoll-Paque centrifugation in SepMate-50 tubes. For storage in liquid nitrogen, PBMCs were cryopreserved as aliquots of 2 to 4 million cells in around 90% FBS with roughly 10% DMSO. The Qiagen AllPrep DNA/RNA Mini kit was used for genomic DNA extraction. The germline V gene (reference sequence) provides CDR1 MNHEY and CDR2 SMNVEV. V is pared back by 4 bases and J by 8 bases, with 11 bases lying between the germline termini. Inclusive of the bounding cysteine and phenylalanine, the CDR3 is 12 residues long. CDR3 DNA is the only sequence kept; it has 36 bases, read in frame from the first base.

This record comes from a study of early stage breast cancer tumors (dated by TCRdb to about 2017). For the study in its entirety: Of the roughly 15 invasive breast tumors, about a dozen were found to be estrogen receptor-positive, progesterone receptor-positive and HER2-negative. Most of the 12 ER+/PR+/HER2- tumors were invasive ductal carcinomas, while the other four were invasive lobular carcinomas. On average, each sample got 7.5 to 10-fold read coverage. The samples as a whole yielded more than 2.5 million detected templates, corresponding to roughly 1 million unique clonotypes. General findings and caveats noted by the study authors: Analysis by tumor subtype was prevented by the small cohort size. Bulk genomic DNA sequencing of unsorted cells missed chain pairing and functional markers such as CD4, CD8 and FOXP3. Roughly 2.7-fold higher T cell density and higher clonality were observed in tumors than in adjacent normal breast tissue. Enriched TCRB sequences shared across patients were found to be mostly commonly generated sequences that were unlikely to play an important role in the tumor microenvironment. Repertoires from blood and normal breast were more alike than repertoires from blood and tumor, and in about 85% of the 16 patients, comparing each tissue with blood separated tumor from normal.

The origin of this receptor is a person in their twenties or thirties with breast cancer. Rearrangement joined TRBV27 to TRBJ1-2, and the D gene may be TRBD1, 6 bases matching. The source material was blood. The nucleotide sequence reads as follows: TGTGCCAGCAGTTCCACAGGGATGGGCTACACCTTC. Its translation reads: CASSSTGMGYTF.